This TCR beta chain comes out of a study of blood T cell repertoires in COVID-19. As for the study in general: The study drew acute and convalescent COVID-19 samples from the United States, Italy and Spain.

The germline V and J ends were trimmed by 6 bases and 5 bases, with 16 bases remaining between them. Germline V gene data show CDR1 as MNHEY and CDR2 as SVGAGI. The CDR3 extends over 14 amino acids. Patients at the Seattle site were enrolled during active infection and followed longitudinally. Original handling: Researchers report that nucleated cell counts were estimated from reference gene primer amplification. TCRdb's copy holds only in-frame clones and misses some; the assay was immunoSEQ multiplex PCR. D and trimming come from the DNA, and the V and J calls and clone size come from that table. The table records about 210,000 clones, almost 85% of them present only once.

Sequencing was done on a sample of peripheral blood. The rearrangement joins TRBV6-5 to TRBJ1-1, with D maybe TRBD1 (6 bases). The origin of this receptor is a woman between 65 and 79 years old with COVID-19, enrolled during active disease. This CDR3 reads CASRLHRAGTEAFF. Here the CDR3 DNA reads TGTGCCAGCAGGCTACACAGGGCTGGGACTGAAGCTTTCTTT.